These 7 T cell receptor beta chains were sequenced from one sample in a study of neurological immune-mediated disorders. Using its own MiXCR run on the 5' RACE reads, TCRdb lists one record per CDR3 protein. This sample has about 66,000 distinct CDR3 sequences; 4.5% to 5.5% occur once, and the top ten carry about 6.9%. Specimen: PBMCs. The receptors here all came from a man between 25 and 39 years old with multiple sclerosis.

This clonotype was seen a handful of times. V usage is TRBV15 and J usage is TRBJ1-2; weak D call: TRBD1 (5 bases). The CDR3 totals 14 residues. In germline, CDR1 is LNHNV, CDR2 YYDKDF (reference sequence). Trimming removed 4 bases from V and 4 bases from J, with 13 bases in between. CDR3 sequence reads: CATSTIRDGYGYTF. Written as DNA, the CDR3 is TGTGCCACCAGCACAATCAGGGATGGCTATGGCTACACCTTC.

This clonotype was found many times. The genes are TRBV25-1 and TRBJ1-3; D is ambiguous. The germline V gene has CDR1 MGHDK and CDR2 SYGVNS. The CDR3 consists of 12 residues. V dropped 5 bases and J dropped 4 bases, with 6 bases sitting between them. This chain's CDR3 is CASSTVGNTIYF. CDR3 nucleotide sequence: TGTGCCAGCAGTACCGTGGGAAACACCATATATTTT. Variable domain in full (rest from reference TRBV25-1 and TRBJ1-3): EADIYQTPRYLVIGTGKKITLECSQTMGHDKMYWYQQDPGMELHLIHYSYGVNSTEKGDLSSESTVSRIRTEHFPLTLESARPSHTSQYLCASSTVGNTIYFGEGSWLTVV.

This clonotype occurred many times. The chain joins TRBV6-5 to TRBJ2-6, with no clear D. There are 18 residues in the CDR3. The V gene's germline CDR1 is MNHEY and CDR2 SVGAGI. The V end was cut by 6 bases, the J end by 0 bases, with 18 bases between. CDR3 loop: CASSPDQAYHSGANVLTF. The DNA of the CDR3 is TGTGCCAGCAGCCCCGATCAGGCCTACCACTCTGGGGCCAACGTCCTGACTTTC.

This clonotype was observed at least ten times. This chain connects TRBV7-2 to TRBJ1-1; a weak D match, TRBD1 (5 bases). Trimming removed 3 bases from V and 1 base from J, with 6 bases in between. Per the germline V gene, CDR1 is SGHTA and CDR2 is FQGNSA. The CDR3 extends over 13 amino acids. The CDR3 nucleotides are TGTGCCAGCAGCTTCCAGGGGAACACTGAAGCTTTCTTT. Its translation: CASSFQGNTEAFF.

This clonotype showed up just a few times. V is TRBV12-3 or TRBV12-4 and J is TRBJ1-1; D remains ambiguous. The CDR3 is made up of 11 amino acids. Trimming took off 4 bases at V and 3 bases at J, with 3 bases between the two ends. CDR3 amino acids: CASSWDTEAFF. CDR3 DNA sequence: TGTGCCAGCAGTTGGGACACTGAAGCTTTCTTT.

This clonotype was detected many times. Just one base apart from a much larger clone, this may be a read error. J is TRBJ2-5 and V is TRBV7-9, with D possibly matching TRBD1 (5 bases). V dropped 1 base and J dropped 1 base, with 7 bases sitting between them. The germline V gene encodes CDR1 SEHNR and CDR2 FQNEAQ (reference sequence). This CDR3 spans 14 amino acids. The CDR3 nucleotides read TGTGCCAGCAGCTTAGGACAGCTCCAAGAGACCCAGTACTTC. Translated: CASSLGQLQETQYF. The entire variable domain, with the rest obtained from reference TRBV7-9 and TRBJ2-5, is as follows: DTGVSQNPRHKITKRGQNVTFRCDPISEHNRLYWYRQTLGQGPEFLTYFQNEAQLEKSRLLSDRFSAERPKGSFSTLEIQRTEQGDSAMYLCASSLGQLQETQYFGPGTRLLVL.

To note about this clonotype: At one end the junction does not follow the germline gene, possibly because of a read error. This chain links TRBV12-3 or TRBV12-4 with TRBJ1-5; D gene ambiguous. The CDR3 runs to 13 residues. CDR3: CASSSLLARPQNF. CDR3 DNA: TGTGCCAGCAGTTCCCTACTCGCCCGGCCCCAGAATTTT.